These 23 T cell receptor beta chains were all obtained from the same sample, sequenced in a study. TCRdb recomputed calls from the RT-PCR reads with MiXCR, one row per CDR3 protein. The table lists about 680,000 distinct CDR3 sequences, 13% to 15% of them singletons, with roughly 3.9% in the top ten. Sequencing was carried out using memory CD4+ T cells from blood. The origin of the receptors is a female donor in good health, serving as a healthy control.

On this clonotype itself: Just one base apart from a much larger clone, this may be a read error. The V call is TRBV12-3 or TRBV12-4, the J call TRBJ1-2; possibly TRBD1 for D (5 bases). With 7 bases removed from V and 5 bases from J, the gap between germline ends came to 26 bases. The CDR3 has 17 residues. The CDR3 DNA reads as TGTGCCAGCACCCCCCTCGGGGGGTTTGCCTTGGGGTATGGCTACACCTTC. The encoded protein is CASTPLGGFALGYGYTF.

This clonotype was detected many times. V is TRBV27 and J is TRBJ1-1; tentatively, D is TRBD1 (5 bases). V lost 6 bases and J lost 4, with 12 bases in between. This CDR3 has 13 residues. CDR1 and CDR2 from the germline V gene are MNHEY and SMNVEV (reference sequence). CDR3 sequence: CASSSDGATEAFF. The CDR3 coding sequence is TGTGCCAGCAGCTCGGACGGGGCCACTGAAGCTTTCTTT.

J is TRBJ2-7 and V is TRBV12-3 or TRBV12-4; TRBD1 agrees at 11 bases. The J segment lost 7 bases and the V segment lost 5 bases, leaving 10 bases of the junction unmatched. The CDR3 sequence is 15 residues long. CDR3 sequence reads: CASSARTGGTGEQYF. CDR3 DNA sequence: TGTGCCAGCAGTGCCCGGACAGGGGGCACGGGAGAGCAGTACTTC.

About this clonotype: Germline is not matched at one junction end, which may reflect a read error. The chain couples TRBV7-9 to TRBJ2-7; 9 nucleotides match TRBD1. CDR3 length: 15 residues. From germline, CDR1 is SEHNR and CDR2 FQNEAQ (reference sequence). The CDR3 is CAGSPPRTGAYEQYF. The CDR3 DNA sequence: TGTGCCGGCAGCCCACCCCGGACAGGGGCTTACGAGCAGTACTTC.

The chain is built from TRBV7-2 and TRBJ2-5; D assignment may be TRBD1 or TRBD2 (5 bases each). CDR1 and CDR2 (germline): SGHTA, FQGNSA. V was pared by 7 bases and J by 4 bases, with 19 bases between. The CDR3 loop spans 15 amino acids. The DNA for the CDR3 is TGTGCCAGCACCCAGCACCCGGGAAGGGGAGAGACCCAGTACTTC. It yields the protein CASTQHPGRGETQYF.

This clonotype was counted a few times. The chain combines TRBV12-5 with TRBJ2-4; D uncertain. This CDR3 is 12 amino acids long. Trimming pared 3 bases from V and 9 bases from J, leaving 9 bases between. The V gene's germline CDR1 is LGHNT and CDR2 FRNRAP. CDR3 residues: CASGFVRVIQYF. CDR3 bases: TGTGCTAGTGGTTTTGTCCGGGTCATTCAGTACTTC.

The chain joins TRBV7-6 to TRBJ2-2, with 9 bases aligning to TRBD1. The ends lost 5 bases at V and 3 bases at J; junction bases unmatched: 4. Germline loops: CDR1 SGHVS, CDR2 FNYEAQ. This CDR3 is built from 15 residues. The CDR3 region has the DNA TGTGCCAGCAGCGTTAGGACAGGGGACACCGGGGAGCTGTTTTTT. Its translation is CASSVRTGDTGELFF.

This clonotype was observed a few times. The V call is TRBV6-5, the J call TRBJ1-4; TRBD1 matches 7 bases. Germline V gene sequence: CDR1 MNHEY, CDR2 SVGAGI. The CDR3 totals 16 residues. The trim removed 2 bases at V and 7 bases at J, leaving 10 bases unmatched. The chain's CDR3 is CASSYGPGGISEKLFF. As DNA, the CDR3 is TGTGCCAGCAGTTACGGCCCAGGGGGGATTTCTGAAAAACTGTTTTTT.

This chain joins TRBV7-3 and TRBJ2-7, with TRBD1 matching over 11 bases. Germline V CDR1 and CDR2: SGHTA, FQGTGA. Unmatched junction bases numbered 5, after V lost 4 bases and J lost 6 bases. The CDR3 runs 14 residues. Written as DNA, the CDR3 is TGTGCCAGCAGCTCCCGGACAGGGGGCGGCGAGCAGTACTTC. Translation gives CASSSRTGGGEQYF.

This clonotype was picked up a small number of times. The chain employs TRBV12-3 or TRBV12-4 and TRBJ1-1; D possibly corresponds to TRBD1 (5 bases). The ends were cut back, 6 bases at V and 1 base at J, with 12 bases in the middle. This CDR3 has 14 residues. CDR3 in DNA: TGTGCCAGCAGCGAGGGGCTTCAGAACACTGAAGCTTTCTTT. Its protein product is CASSEGLQNTEAFF.

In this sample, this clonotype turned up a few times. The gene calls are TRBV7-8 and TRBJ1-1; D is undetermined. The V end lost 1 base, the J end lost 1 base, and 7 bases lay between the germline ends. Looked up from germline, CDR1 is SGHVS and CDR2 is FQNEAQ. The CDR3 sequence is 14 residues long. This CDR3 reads CASSLGSANTEAFF. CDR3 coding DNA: TGTGCCAGCAGCTTAGGGTCGGCGAACACTGAAGCTTTCTTT.

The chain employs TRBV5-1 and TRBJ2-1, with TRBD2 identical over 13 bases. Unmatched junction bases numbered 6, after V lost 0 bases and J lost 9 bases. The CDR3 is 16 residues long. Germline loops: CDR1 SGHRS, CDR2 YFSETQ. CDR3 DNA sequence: TGCGCCAGCAGCTTGGAAGGGACTAGCGGGATTAGTGAGCAGTTCTTC. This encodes CASSLEGTSGISEQFF.

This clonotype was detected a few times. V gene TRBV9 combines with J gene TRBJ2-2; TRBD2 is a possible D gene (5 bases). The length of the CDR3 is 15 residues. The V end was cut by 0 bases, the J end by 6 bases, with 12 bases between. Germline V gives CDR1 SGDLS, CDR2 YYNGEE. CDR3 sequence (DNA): TGTGCCAGCAGCGTAGCTGGGAGAGCTCCCGGGGAGCTGTTTTTT. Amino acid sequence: CASSVAGRAPGELFF.

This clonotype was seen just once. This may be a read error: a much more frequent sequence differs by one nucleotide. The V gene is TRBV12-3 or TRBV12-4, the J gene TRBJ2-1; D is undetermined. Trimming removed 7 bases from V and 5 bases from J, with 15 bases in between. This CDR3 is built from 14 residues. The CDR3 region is CASMRETSDNEQFF. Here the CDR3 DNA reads TGTGCCAGCATGAGAGAGACAAGCGACAATGAGCAGTTCTTC.

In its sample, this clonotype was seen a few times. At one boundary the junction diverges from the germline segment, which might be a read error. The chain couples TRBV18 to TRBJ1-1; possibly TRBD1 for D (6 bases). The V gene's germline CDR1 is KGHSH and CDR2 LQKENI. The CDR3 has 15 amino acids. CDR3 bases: TGTGTCAGCTCAGTGTTGGACAGCAGGAACACTGAAGCTTTCTTT. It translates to CVSSVLDSRNTEAFF.

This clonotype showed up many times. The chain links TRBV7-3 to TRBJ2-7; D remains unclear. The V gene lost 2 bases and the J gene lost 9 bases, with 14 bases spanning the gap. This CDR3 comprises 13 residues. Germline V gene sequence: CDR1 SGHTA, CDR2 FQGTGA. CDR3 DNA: TGTGCCAGCAGCTTAGAGCCCCTACGTCTGCAGTACTTC. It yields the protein CASSLEPLRLQYF.

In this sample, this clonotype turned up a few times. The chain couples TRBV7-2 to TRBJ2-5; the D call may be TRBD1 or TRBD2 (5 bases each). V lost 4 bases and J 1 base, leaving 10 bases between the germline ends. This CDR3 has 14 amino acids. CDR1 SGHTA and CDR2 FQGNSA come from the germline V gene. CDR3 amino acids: CASSSPGTQETQYF. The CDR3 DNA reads TGTGCCAGCAGCTCCCCCGGGACCCAAGAGACCCAGTACTTC.

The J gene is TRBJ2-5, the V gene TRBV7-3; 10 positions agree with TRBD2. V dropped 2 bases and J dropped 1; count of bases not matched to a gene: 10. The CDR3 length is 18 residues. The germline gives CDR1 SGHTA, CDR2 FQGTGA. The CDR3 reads CASSLVASGGSAQETQYF. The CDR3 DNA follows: TGTGCCAGCAGCTTAGTGGCTAGCGGGGGCTCGGCCCAAGAGACCCAGTACTTC.

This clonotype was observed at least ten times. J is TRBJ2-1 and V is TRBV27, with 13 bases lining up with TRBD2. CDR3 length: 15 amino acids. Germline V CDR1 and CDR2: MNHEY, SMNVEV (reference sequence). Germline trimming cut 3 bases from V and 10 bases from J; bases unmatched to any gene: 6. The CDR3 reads CASSLGLAGSREQFF. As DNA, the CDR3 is TGTGCCAGCAGTTTGGGACTAGCGGGATCTCGGGAGCAGTTCTTC.

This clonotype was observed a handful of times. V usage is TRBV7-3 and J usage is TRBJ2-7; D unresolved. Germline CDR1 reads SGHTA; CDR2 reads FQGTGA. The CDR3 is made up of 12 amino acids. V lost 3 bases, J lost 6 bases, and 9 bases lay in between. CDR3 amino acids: CASSLEDPEQYF. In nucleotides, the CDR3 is TGTGCCAGCAGCTTGGAAGACCCCGAGCAGTACTTC. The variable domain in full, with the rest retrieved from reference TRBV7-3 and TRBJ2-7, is GAGVSQTPSNKVTEKGKYVELRCDPISGHTALYWYRQSLGQGPEFLIYFQGTGAADDSGLPNDRFFAVRPEGSVSTLKIQRTERGDSAVYLCASSLEDPEQYFGPGTRLTVT.

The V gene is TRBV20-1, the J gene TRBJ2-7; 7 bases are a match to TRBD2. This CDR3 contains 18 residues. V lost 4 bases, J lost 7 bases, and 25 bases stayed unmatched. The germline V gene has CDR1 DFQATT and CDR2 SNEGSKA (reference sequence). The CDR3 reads CSAMVGVALTSSYNEQYF. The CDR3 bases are TGCAGTGCTATGGTGGGAGTAGCGTTGACTAGCTCCTACAATGAGCAGTACTTC.

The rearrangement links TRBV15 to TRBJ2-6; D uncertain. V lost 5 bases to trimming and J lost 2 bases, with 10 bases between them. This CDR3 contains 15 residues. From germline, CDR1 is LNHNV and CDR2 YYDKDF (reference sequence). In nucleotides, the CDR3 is TGTGCCACCAGCCTCACGGGTACTGGGGCCAACGTCCTGACTTTC. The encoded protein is CATSLTGTGANVLTF.

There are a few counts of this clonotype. The CDR3, as DNA: TGTGCCAGCAGGACAACCTCTAGCGGAATTAACACCGGGGAGCTGTTTTTT. This gives the protein CASRTTSSGINTGELFF. The V gene is TRBV6-5, the J gene TRBJ2-2, with 7 bases matching TRBD2. The germline gives CDR1 MNHEY, CDR2 SVGAGI. CDR3 length: 17 amino acids. The J segment lost 2 bases and the V segment lost 6 bases, leaving 12 bases of the junction unmatched.